The entry below describes one T cell receptor (beta chain). The germline gives CDR1 SGHAT, CDR2 FQNNGV. The V end lost 4 bases, the J end lost 6 bases, and 13 bases lay between the germline ends. There are 13 residues in the CDR3. This entry belongs to a study of OX40 agonist ivuxolimab in advanced cancers. Sequencing was performed with immunoSEQ multiplex PCR; in TCRdb, only in-frame clones are kept and a portion is missing. The sample records roughly 80,000 clones, about 82% being singletons. This specimen consisted of CD4+ or CD8+ T cells sorted from blood, obtained in a trial of the OX40 agonist ivuxolimab. The clonotype originates from an adult with an advanced solid tumor such as melanoma, head and neck, liver or kidney cancer. The J gene is TRBJ2-7, the V gene TRBV11-2; D is undetermined. For the CDR3, the DNA is TGTGCCAGCAGCTCATTAGCCCCTTCCGAGCAGTACTTC. It translates to CASSSLAPSEQYF.